These 10 T cell receptor beta chains were all obtained from the same sample, sequenced in a study of shared clonotypes between healthy human individuals. The table came from immunoSEQ multiplex PCR; TCRdb's copy has only in-frame clones and leaves some out. The sample gives roughly 1,000,000 clones, 75% to 80% of which show up once; roughly 0.55% is in the top ten. Sequencing was performed on memory CD4+ T cells from PBMCs. Subset meaning: CD45RA-negative fraction. These receptors originate from a man between 18 and 35 years old in good health. Some clones in this sample may be carry-over from other donors' samples.

The V and J genes are TRBV11-2 and TRBJ1-2; D uncertain. The CDR3 consists of 14 residues. Germline assignment: CDR1 SGHAT and CDR2 FQNNGV. Trimming shortened V by 5 bases and J by 4 bases, and 14 bases separated the two germline ends. The chain's CDR3 is CASSQLWTFYGYTF. The CDR3 nucleotides read TGTGCCAGCAGCCAACTATGGACCTTCTATGGCTACACCTTC.

The V call is TRBV7-9, the J call TRBJ2-1; D may be TRBD2 (6 bases). Trimming took off 4 bases at V and 0 bases at J, with 13 bases between the two ends. There are 16 residues in the CDR3. CDR1 SEHNR and CDR2 FQNEAQ come from the germline V gene (reference sequence). The CDR3 coding sequence is TGTGCCAGCAGCTCGACTAGTCTTTTCTCCTACAATGAGCAGTTCTTC. It specifies CASSSTSLFSYNEQFF.

The CDR3 spells CASRALAGQETQYF. The CDR3 DNA sequence: TGCGCCAGCAGGGCGCTAGCGGGACAAGAGACCCAGTACTTC. The gene calls are TRBV5-1 and TRBJ2-5; 9 bases are a match to TRBD2. The CDR3 runs 14 residues. CDR1 and CDR2 from the germline V gene are SGHRS and YFSETQ. V shed 5 bases and J 2 bases; nucleotides not matched to a gene: 4. The full variable domain, its missing parts supplied by reference TRBV5-1 and TRBJ2-5, is KAGVTQTPRYLIKTRGQQVTLSCSPISGHRSVSWYQQTPGQGLQFLFEYFSETQRNKGNFPGRFSGRQFSNSRSEMNVSTLELGDSALYLCASRALAGQETQYFGPGTRLLVL.

Notes on this clone: A much larger clone differs from this one at a single base, so this may be a read error. This chain joins TRBV7-9 and TRBJ2-1; D possibly corresponds to TRBD2 (5 bases). There are 13 residues in the CDR3. The V gene's germline CDR1 is SEHNR and CDR2 FQNEAQ (reference sequence). V was trimmed by 5 bases and J by 4 bases, leaving 9 bases between them. CDR3 in DNA: TGTGCCAGCAGCCCCGGGGTGTACAATGAGCAGTTCTTC. Its protein is CASSPGVYNEQFF.

A few counts support this clone. The chain combines TRBV4-1 with TRBJ1-3; D unclear. Trimming took off 1 base at V and 2 bases at J, with 6 bases between the two ends. In germline, CDR1 is MGHRA, CDR2 YSYEKL. This CDR3 is built from 14 residues. CDR3 sequence (DNA): TGCGCCAGCAGCCAAGGATGGACTGGAAACACCATATATTTT. Protein product: CASSQGWTGNTIYF.

The gene calls are TRBV5-1 and TRBJ1-3; no clear D gene. Trimming took off 5 bases at V and 9 bases at J, with 12 bases between the two ends. CDR1 is SGHRS and CDR2 is YFSETQ in the germline V gene. This CDR3 has 12 residues. The CDR3 sequence is CASRAGDGTIYF. The DNA for the CDR3 is TGCGCCAGCAGAGCAGGAGACGGCACCATATATTTT.

This chain links TRBV19 with TRBJ1-2, with 8 bases fitting TRBD1. From germline, CDR1 is LNHDA and CDR2 SQIVND (reference sequence). The CDR3 sequence is 15 residues long. The V gene end was trimmed by 4 bases and the J gene end by 2 bases; junction bases not matched to a gene: 6. CDR3 amino acids: CASSTGDRPNYGYTF. The CDR3 DNA reads as TGTGCCAGTAGTACCGGGGACAGGCCAAACTATGGCTACACCTTC.

The genes are TRBV6-1 and TRBJ2-5; 10 bases are shared with TRBD2. The CDR3 has 16 residues. J lost 4 bases, V lost 3 bases, and 8 bases had no gene match. Germline V lookup: CDR1 MNHNS, CDR2 SASEGT. This CDR3 reads CASSDGASGSRETQYF. CDR3 in DNA: TGTGCCAGCAGTGACGGAGCTAGCGGGAGTCGAGAGACCCAGTACTTC.

The chain has TRBV5-1 and TRBJ2-1; 9 nucleotides match TRBD2. After removal of 4 bases from V and 8 bases from J, the junction contained 4 bases not matched to a gene. The CDR3 is 13 residues long. Germline V gene data show CDR1 as SGHRS and CDR2 as YFSETQ. In DNA form, the CDR3 reads TGCGCCAGCAGCCCCGGGACTAGCTATGAGCAGTTCTTC. Translating it yields CASSPGTSYEQFF.

This clone has a single count. V usage is TRBV6-6 and J usage is TRBJ2-5; TRBD2 is a possible D gene (5 bases). V lost 2 bases, J lost 4 bases, and 14 bases lay in between. CDR1 and CDR2 from the germline V gene are MNHNY and SVGAGI (reference sequence). This CDR3 is 15 amino acids long. The CDR3 loop is CASSYPDPGRETQYF. CDR3 bases: TGTGCCAGCAGTTACCCCGACCCGGGAAGAGAGACCCAGTACTTC.